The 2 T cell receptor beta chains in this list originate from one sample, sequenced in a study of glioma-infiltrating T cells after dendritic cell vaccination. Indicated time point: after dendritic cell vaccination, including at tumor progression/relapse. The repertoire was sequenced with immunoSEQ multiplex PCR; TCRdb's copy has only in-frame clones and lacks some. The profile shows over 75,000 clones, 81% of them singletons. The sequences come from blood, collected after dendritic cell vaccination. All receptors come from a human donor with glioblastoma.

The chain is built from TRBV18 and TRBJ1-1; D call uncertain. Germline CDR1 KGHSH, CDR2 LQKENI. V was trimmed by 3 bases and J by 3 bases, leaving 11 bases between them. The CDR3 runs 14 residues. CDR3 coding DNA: TGTGCCAGCTCACCCGCGGCAAAGTACACTGAAGCTTTCTTT. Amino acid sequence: CASSPAAKYTEAFF. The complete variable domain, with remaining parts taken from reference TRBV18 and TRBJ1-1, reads NAGVMQNPRHLVRRRGQEARLRCSPMKGHSHVYWYRQLPEEGLKFMVYLQKENIIDESGMPKERFSAEFPKEGPSILRIQQVVRGDSAAYFCASSPAAKYTEAFFGQGTRLTVV.

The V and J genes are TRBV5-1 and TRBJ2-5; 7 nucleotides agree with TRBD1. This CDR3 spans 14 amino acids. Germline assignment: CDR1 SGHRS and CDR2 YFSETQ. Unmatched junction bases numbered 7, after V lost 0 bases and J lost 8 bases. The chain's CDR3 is CASSLEGAGGTQYF. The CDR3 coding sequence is TGCGCCAGCAGCTTGGAAGGGGCAGGGGGTACCCAGTACTTC.